This T cell receptor (beta chain) originates from a study of blood T cell repertoires in COVID-19. For the study at large: Sites in the United States, Italy and Spain provided acute and convalescent COVID-19 samples. In each case, the material was cDNA or gDNA derived from T cells, B-cell-depleted T cells, or PBMCs.

This clone showed up just once. V shed 5 bases, J shed 7 bases, and the junction held 19 bases outside the gene matches. Germline CDR1 SEHNR, CDR2 FQNEAQ (reference sequence). The CDR3 totals 19 residues. Original data processing: Nucleated cell counts were estimated from reference gene primer amplification. Only in-frame clones appear in the TCRdb table, and some are missing; sequencing was by immunoSEQ multiplex PCR. Clone size and V and J calls were adopted from that table, with D and trimming inferred from the DNA. Altogether about 33,000 clones are present, around 90% being singletons, with the ten largest covering about 6.3%.

V gene TRBV7-9 combines with J gene TRBJ1-6; 8 positions agree with TRBD1. Sample: peripheral blood. The sequence was obtained from a human donor in a cohort sampled during active COVID-19. The CDR3 nucleotides are TGTGCCAGCAGCCACCCCGGACAGGGCGCTTTATACCCAAATTCACCCCTCCACTTT. Encoded protein: CASSHPGQGALYPNSPLHF.